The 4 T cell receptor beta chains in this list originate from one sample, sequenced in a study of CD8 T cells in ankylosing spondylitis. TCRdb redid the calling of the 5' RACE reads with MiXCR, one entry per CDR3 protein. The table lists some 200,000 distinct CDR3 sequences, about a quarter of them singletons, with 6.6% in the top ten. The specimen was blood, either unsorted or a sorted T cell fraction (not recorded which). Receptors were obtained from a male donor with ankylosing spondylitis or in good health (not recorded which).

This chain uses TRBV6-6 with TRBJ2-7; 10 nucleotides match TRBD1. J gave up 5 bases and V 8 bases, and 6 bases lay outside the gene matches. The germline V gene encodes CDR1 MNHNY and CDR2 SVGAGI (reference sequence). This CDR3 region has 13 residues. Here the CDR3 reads CASGRDRGNEQYF. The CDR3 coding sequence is TGTGCCAGCGGTCGGGACAGGGGCAACGAGCAGTACTTC.

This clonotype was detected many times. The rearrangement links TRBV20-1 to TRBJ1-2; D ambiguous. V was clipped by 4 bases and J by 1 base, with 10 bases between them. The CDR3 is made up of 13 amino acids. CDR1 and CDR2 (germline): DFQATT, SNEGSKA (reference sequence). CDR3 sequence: CSAMSENNYGYTF. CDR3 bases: TGCAGTGCTATGTCGGAAAATAACTATGGCTACACCTTC.

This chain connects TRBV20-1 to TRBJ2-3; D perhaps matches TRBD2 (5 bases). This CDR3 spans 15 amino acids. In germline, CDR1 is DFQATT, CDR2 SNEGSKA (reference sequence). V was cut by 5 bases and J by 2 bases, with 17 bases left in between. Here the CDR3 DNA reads TGCAGTGCTCGGAGTCGGTGGGAGATCACAGATACGCAGTATTTT. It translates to CSARSRWEITDTQYF.

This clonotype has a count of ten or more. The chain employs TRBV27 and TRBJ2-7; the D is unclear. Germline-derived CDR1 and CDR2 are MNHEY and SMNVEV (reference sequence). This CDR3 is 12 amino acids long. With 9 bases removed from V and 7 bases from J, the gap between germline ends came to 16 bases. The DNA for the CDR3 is TGTGCCAGGGCGGAGACTCGAAGGGAGCAGTACTTC. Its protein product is CARAETRREQYF.